The table lists the clone carrying this TCR beta chain with many counts. The data originate from a study of CD8 T cells in ankylosing spondylitis. With 0 bases removed from V and 0 bases from J, the gap between germline ends came to 9 bases. This CDR3 is built from 15 residues. Germline lookup yields CDR1 DFQATT and CDR2 SNEGSKA (reference sequence). MiXCR, run by TCRdb on the 5' RACE reads, gives a single entry per CDR3 protein. Counted here are roughly 240,000 distinct CDR3 sequences, 8% to 10% occurring once; the ten biggest clones make up around 4.9%. The sample taken for sequencing was blood, either unsorted or a sorted T cell fraction (not recorded which). The rearrangement uses TRBV20-1 and TRBJ1-3; D possibly corresponds to TRBD1 (6 bases). This TCR came from a female donor with ankylosing spondylitis or in good health (not recorded which). CDR3 sequence (DNA): TGCAGTGCTAGAGACAGGGGCTTCTCTGGAAACACCATATATTTT. Amino acids: CSARDRGFSGNTIYF.